This is a list of T cell receptor beta chains from one sample in a study of cytomegalovirus exposure and HLA in healthy donors. TCRdb's copy holds only in-frame clones and misses some; the assay was immunoSEQ multiplex PCR. The data contain about 190,000 clones, more than 70% of them singletons. Input material: PBMCs. The receptor source for this set is a man aged 40-49 years in good health and CMV-seropositive. Each CDR3 is given with its conserved first and last residue.

CDR3: CASSLAGNNEQFF
J: TRBJ2-1
V: TRBV11-3

CDR3: CASSRWGDEQFF
J: TRBJ2-1
V: TRBV27

CDR3: CASSLAGENYGYTF
J: TRBJ1-2
V: TRBV5-1

CDR3: CASSLRLNTEAFF
J: TRBJ1-1
V: TRBV21-1

CDR3: CASSPIDAGLGDGYTF
J: TRBJ1-2
V: TRBV5-1

CDR3: CASRDSGGTEAFF
J: TRBJ1-1
V: TRBV2

CDR3: CASRGLAGVSAGELFF
J: TRBJ2-2
V: TRBV2

CDR3: CASIPSLAGRYEQYF
J: TRBJ2-7
V: TRBV11-2

CDR3: CASSSLAWSDGYTF
J: TRBJ1-2
V: TRBV5-5

CDR3: CASSLRETQYF
J: TRBJ2-5
V: TRBV27

CDR3: CASSSQGAAYEQYF
J: -
V: TRBV16

CDR3: CASSQEASWEKLFF
J: TRBJ1-4
V: TRBV4-3

CDR3: CRTGYGYTF
J: TRBJ1-2
V: TRBV20-1

CDR3: CAWSVSRGQSIQYF
J: TRBJ2-4
V: TRBV30

CDR3: CASSFWGAKNSQYF
J: TRBJ2-4
V: TRBV27

CDR3: CASSEGQGGRNEQFF
J: TRBJ2-1
V: TRBV6-4

CDR3: CTSSYRVQETQYF
J: TRBJ2-5
V: TRBV6-5

CDR3: CASSLGRQGDGELFF
J: TRBJ2-2
V: TRBV5-1

CDR3: CASTPGGGGSSSYEQYF
J: TRBJ2-7
V: TRBV5-1

CDR3: CASSQELQAGGPGELFF
J: TRBJ2-2
V: TRBV4-1

CDR3: CASSERVYGYTF
J: TRBJ1-2
V: TRBV25-1

CDR3: CASSPGTVDTGELFF
J: TRBJ2-2
V: TRBV5-1

CDR3: CASSDRGTGTDTQYF
J: TRBJ2-3
V: TRBV6-4

CDR3: CASSLEAGPRTDTQYF
J: TRBJ2-3
V: TRBV7-6

CDR3: CASSLWPSSGNTIYF
J: TRBJ1-3
V: TRBV28

CDR3: CASSAPQGYEQYF
J: TRBJ2-7
V: TRBV9

CDR3: CASSGGRAVVDNQPQHF
J: TRBJ1-5
V: TRBV2

CDR3: CASSLAPPRSTNTEAFF
J: TRBJ1-1
V: TRBV5-6

CDR3: CASSGEGGTEAFF
J: TRBJ1-1
V: TRBV2

CDR3: CASSQDRGRYNEQFF
J: TRBJ2-1
V: TRBV4-3

CDR3: CASSLEQGSYEQYF
J: TRBJ2-7
V: TRBV27

CDR3: CAWSPGQGRNEQFF
J: TRBJ2-1
V: TRBV30

CDR3: CATWTGVYEQYF
J: TRBJ2-7
V: TRBV6-1

CDR3: CSVVRGTSGNYNEQFF
J: TRBJ2-1
V: TRBV29-1

CDR3: CASGLGGTQAKNIQYF
J: TRBJ2-4
V: TRBV12-5

CDR3: CASSGTGTYGYTF
J: TRBJ1-2
V: TRBV2

CDR3: CASSRDRIEAFF
J: TRBJ1-1
V: TRBV6-1

CDR3: CAIREGLGDTGELFF
J: TRBJ2-2
V: TRBV10-3

CDR3: CASSAGLAGGRSYEQYF
J: TRBJ2-7
V: TRBV5-1

CDR3: CASSSPGLAGETQYF
J: TRBJ2-5
V: TRBV28

CDR3: CAWREYLGDGNQPQHF
J: TRBJ1-5
V: TRBV30

CDR3: CASSEGQGRIYEQYF
J: TRBJ2-7
V: TRBV6-1

CDR3: CASSLDSGTDTQYF
J: TRBJ2-3
V: TRBV5-1

CDR3: CASSEWRGYEQYF
J: TRBJ2-7
V: TRBV5-6

CDR3: CAAAPRPGGEQYF
J: TRBJ2-5
V: TRBV7-2

CDR3: CASRPSGTGGNTIYF
J: TRBJ1-3
V: TRBV28

CDR3: CASSRGLAYEQYF
J: TRBJ2-7
V: TRBV25-1